These 3 T cell receptor beta chains were sequenced from one sample in a study of T cells in Graves' hyperthyroidism and ophthalmopathy. The TCR beta CDR3 regions underwent amplification using RNA transcripts as the source. First-round RT-PCR of the TCR CDR3 relied on the HTBI primer set. TCRdb reanalysed the multiplex PCR reads using MiXCR and keeps one entry per CDR3 protein. The repertoire consists of about 360,000 distinct CDR3 sequences, with 13% occurring once and the leading ten covering around 9.2%. Sequencing input: blood. The receptors were sampled from a woman aged 18-29 years with Graves' hyperthyroidism.

The chain employs TRBV15 and TRBJ1-5; the D is unclear. Trimming removed 1 base at V and 0 bases at J, with 10 bases between. The CDR3 runs to 16 residues. Looked up from germline, CDR1 is LNHNV and CDR2 is YYDKDF (reference sequence). CDR3 sequence: CATSRGGSDSNQPQHF. CDR3 in DNA: TGTGCCACCAGCAGAGGGGGATCGGATAGCAATCAGCCCCAGCATTTT.

This clonotype was found many times. The CDR3 coding sequence is TGTGCCAGCACCGGGGGTGCAACTAATGAAAAACTGTTTTTT. This encodes CASTGGATNEKLFF. This rearrangement joins TRBV12-3 or TRBV12-4 to TRBJ1-4, with D possibly matching TRBD1 (5 bases). Trimming took 7 bases from V and 0 from J, leaving 9 bases between them. The CDR3 extends over 14 amino acids.

This clonotype was picked up a small number of times. This rearrangement joins TRBV10-2 to TRBJ2-2; TRBD1 might be the D (5 bases). V lost 10 bases and J lost 5, with 14 bases in between. Germline V CDR1 and CDR2: WSHSY, SAAADI. The CDR3 extends over 13 amino acids. The CDR3 sequence is CATPGIRTGELFF. CDR3 DNA: TGCGCCACTCCAGGGATAAGGACCGGGGAGCTGTTTTTT.